This T cell receptor (beta chain) was found in a study of cytomegalovirus exposure and HLA in healthy donors. Study-wide findings and caveats: The study carried out a later analysis of TCR beta sequences. It associated around 17,000 of them with specific HLA alleles at a false discovery rate of 0.05. There were some public TCRs occurring in many donors, but most TCR sequences were rare.

Details on this clone: Its matching antigen is unknown.

PCR amplification relied on 60 Vbeta primers (plus 13 Jbeta primers). Method: immunoSEQ multiplex PCR; TCRdb's copy keeps in-frame clones and lacks some. The sample is made up of tens of thousands of clones, and the top ten hold 3% to 4% of it. Trimming left V 0 bases short and J 0 bases short, with 12 bases between. Germline values: CDR1 SQVTM, CDR2 ANQGSEA. The CDR3 runs 15 residues. The receptor was isolated from a man aged 18-30 years in good health and CMV-seropositive. The rearrangement links TRBV29-1 to TRBJ2-7; D is unresolved. Sequencing was performed on PBMCs. The CDR3 DNA is TGCAGCGTTGAAGATCGAGCTTCTAGCTCCTACGAGCAGTACTTC. It specifies CSVEDRASSSYEQYF.